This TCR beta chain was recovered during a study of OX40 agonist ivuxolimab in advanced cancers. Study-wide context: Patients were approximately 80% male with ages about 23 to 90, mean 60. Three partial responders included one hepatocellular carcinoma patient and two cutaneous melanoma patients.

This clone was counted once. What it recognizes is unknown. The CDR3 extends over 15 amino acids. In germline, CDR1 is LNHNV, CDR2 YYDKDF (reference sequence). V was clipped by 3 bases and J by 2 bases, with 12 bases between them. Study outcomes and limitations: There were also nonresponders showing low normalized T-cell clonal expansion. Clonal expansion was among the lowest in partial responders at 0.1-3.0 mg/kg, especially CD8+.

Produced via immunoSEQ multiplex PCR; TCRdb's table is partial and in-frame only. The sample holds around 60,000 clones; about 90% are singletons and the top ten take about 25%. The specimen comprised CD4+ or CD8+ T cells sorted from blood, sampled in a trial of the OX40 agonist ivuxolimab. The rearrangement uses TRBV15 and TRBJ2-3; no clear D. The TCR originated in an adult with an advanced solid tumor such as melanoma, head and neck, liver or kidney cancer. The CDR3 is CATSRDAVNTDTQYF. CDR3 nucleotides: TGTGCCACCAGCAGGGATGCAGTCAACACAGATACGCAGTATTTT.